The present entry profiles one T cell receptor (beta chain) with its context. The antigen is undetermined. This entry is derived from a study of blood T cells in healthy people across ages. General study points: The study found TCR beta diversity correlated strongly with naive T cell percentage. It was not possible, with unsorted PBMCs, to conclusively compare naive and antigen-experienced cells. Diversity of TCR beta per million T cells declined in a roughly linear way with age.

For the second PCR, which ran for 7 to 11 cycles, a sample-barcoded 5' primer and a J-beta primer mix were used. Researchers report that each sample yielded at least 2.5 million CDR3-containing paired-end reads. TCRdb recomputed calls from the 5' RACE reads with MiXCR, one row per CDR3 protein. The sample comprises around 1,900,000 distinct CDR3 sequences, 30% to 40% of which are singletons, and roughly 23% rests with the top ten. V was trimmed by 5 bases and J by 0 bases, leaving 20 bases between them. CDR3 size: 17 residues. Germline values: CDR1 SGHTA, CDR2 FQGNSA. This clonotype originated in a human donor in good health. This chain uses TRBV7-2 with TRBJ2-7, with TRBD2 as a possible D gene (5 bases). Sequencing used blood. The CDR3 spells CASSRRHGEGRSYEQYF. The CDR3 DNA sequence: TGTGCCAGCAGCCGCCGACACGGGGAAGGGCGCTCCTACGAGCAGTACTTC.